The 22 T cell receptor beta chains in this list originate from one sample, sequenced in a study of early T cells in non-severe SARS-CoV-2 infection. TCRdb redid the calling of the 5' RACE reads with MiXCR, one entry per CDR3 protein. The profile shows under 65,000 distinct CDR3 sequences, under 15% of them singletons. Material for sequencing was whole blood. These receptor sequences come from an adult who was a healthcare worker with PCR-confirmed SARS-CoV-2 infection or an uninfected control (not recorded which).

This clonotype was observed a few times. The V and J genes are TRBV20-1 and TRBJ2-3; 12 bases map to TRBD2. V dropped 5 bases and J dropped 0; count of bases not matched to a gene: 0. The germline V gene has CDR1 DFQATT and CDR2 SNEGSKA (reference sequence). The CDR3 has 14 residues. The CDR3 here is CSAGTSGSTDTQYF. The CDR3 coding sequence is TGCAGTGCTGGGACTAGCGGGAGCACAGATACGCAGTATTTT.

The rearrangement joins TRBV10-3 to TRBJ2-7, with a possible D match to TRBD1 (7 bases). In germline, CDR1 is ENHRY, CDR2 SYGVKD. The V gene lost 9 bases and the J gene lost 5 bases, with 14 bases spanning the gap. The CDR3 is 12 amino acids. For the CDR3, the DNA is TGTGCCATAAACCAGGGGGGCCACGAGCAGTACTTC. Translated: CAINQGGHEQYF.

This rearrangement joins TRBV2 to TRBJ2-7; 7 bases are shared with TRBD1. This CDR3 spans 15 amino acids. Germline V gene sequence: CDR1 SNHLY, CDR2 FYNNEI. J gave up 5 bases and V 6 bases, and 13 bases lay outside the gene matches. The CDR3 DNA follows: TGTGCCAGCAGCCTCCTCACAGGGGACGTCGACGAGCAGTACTTC. This translates into CASSLLTGDVDEQYF.

This clonotype showed up many times. CDR3 nucleotides: TGTGCCAGCAGCTTCGAAGTAGCGGGAGGGCGAGATACGCAGTATTTT. The encoded protein is CASSFEVAGGRDTQYF. The rearrangement uses TRBV11-1 and TRBJ2-3, with TRBD2 matching 11 bases. Per germline, CDR1 SGHAT and CDR2 FQDESV (reference sequence). Germline trimming cut 3 bases from V and 5 bases from J; bases unmatched to any gene: 7. CDR3 length: 16 residues.

The chain employs TRBV11-2 and TRBJ1-1, with TRBD1 as a possible D gene (6 bases). The CDR3 length is 14 residues. V shed 4 bases and J shed 5 bases, with 14 bases lying between them. Germline loops: CDR1 SGHAT, CDR2 FQNNGV. CDR3 sequence: CASSSQQGRTEAFF. CDR3 DNA: TGTGCCAGCAGCTCCCAACAGGGTAGGACTGAAGCTTTCTTT.

This clonotype was counted ten times or more. The chain is built from TRBV18 and TRBJ2-7; 10 bases match TRBD2. Trimming removed 5 bases from V and 2 bases from J; junction bases left unmatched: 6. The germline V gene encodes CDR1 KGHSH and CDR2 LQKENI. This CDR3 is 15 amino acids long. CDR3 DNA: TGTGCCAGCTCATCTAGCGGGAGTCTAACCTACGAGCAGTACTTC. Encoded protein: CASSSSGSLTYEQYF.

This clonotype came up a few times. This rearrangement joins TRBV7-2 to TRBJ1-5; 7 positions match TRBD1. The CDR3 contains 14 residues. Trimming took 4 bases from V and 2 from J; bases not matched to a gene: 2. Germline V gene sequence: CDR1 SGHTA, CDR2 FQGNSA. The CDR3 spells CASSWTGGNQPQHF. CDR3 bases: TGTGCCAGCAGCTGGACAGGAGGCAATCAGCCCCAGCATTTT.

The chain carries TRBV12-3 or TRBV12-4 and TRBJ1-1; D is uncertain. The CDR3 is 13 amino acids. With 6 bases removed from V and 1 base from J, the gap between germline ends came to 9 bases. CDR3 residues: CASRVERNTEAFF. In DNA, the CDR3 is TGTGCCAGCAGGGTCGAAAGGAACACTGAAGCTTTCTTT.

This clonotype has ten or more counts. The V and J genes are TRBV24-1 and TRBJ2-1, with TRBD2 matching over 9 bases. The CDR3 is made up of 14 amino acids. The junction had 6 bases not matched to a gene; V was cut back by 4 bases and J by 9 bases. Germline CDR1 reads KGHDR; CDR2 reads SFDVKD. CDR3 sequence: CATSEGTAGGEQFF. DNA for the CDR3: TGTGCCACCAGTGAAGGGACAGCGGGAGGTGAGCAGTTCTTC.

A remark on this clonotype: The CDR3 does not end in the conserved phenylalanine or tryptophan, so this is likely a read error. The chain couples TRBV6-6 to TRBJ2-2; the D gene is possibly TRBD1 (5 bases). Per germline, CDR1 MNHNY and CDR2 SVGAGI (reference sequence). Trimming took off 8 bases at V and 7 bases at J, with 11 bases between the two ends. The CDR3 consists of 12 residues. The CDR3 nucleotides read TGTGCCAGCGGGAAGGGGATCGGGGAGCTGTTTTCT. It codes for CASGKGIGELFS.

In this sample, this clonotype turned up many times. The V and J genes are TRBV28 and TRBJ1-2, with 9 bases fitting TRBD1. Germline V gene sequence: CDR1 MDHEN, CDR2 SYDVKM. With 4 bases clipped from V and 7 bases from J, the junction kept 10 bases outside the gene matches. The CDR3 extends over 15 amino acids. CDR3 in DNA: TGTGCCAGCAGTTATTACTCACAGGGGGCTGGTGGCTACACCTTC. Encoded protein: CASSYYSQGAGGYTF.

This clonotype was detected ten times or more. This chain joins TRBV28 and TRBJ1-5, with a weak D call TRBD1 (5 bases). The V gene's germline CDR1 is MDHEN and CDR2 SYDVKM. Trimming cost V 6 bases and J 6 bases, with 18 bases left between them. CDR3 length: 15 residues. CDR3 loop: CASSVVGGTVQPQHF. The CDR3 region has the DNA TGTGCCAGCAGCGTGGTGGGGGGTACGGTTCAGCCCCAGCATTTT.

This clonotype was detected ten times or more. CDR3 in DNA: TGTGCCAGCAGGTCAGGAATTCGTGGAAACACCATATATTTT. Translation: CASRSGIRGNTIYF. The chain joins TRBV6-5 to TRBJ1-3; D is uncertain. Germline V gives CDR1 MNHEY, CDR2 SVGAGI. Trimming cost V 6 bases and J 3 bases, with 12 bases left between them. The CDR3 is 14 residues long.

The genes are TRBV28 and TRBJ2-2, with D hard to call. With 6 bases removed from V and 0 bases from J, the gap between germline ends came to 14 bases. The germline CDR1 and CDR2 sequences are MDHEN and SYDVKM. The CDR3 is 16 amino acids. The CDR3 is CASSWSAAPNTGELFF. The CDR3 coding sequence is TGTGCCAGCAGCTGGTCCGCGGCGCCGAACACCGGGGAGCTGTTTTTT.

This clonotype was seen only a few times. Here the CDR3 reads CASSPRRGLAGELFF. The CDR3 region has the DNA TGTGCCAGCAGTCCTCGCAGGGGGCTGGCCGGGGAGCTGTTTTTT. The chain couples TRBV27 to TRBJ2-2; TRBD1 agrees at 8 bases. The CDR3 runs 15 residues. Germline lookup yields CDR1 MNHEY and CDR2 SMNVEV (reference sequence). V lost 5 bases and J lost 6; bases outside the gene matches: 8.

The genes are TRBV12-3 or TRBV12-4 and TRBJ2-3; no clear D. The CDR3 loop spans 15 amino acids. V lost 6 bases to trimming and J lost 5 bases, with 18 bases between them. The CDR3 coding sequence is TGTGCCAGCAGAGGCCGGGCCCGATGGGGAGATACGCAGTATTTT. Amino acid sequence: CASRGRARWGDTQYF.

The gene calls are TRBV7-2 and TRBJ1-1; D unclear. The CDR3 is 15 residues long. The V gene's germline CDR1 is SGHTA and CDR2 FQGNSA. Trimming left V 5 bases short and J 1 base short, with 14 bases between. CDR3 loop: CASSPWSSKNTEAFF. DNA of the CDR3: TGTGCCAGCAGCCCATGGTCCAGCAAGAACACTGAAGCTTTCTTT.

This clonotype was found many times. This sequence joins TRBV6-2 or TRBV6-3 and TRBJ1-2, with 7 bases that match TRBD1. This CDR3 comprises 15 residues. The trim removed 6 bases at V and 5 bases at J, leaving 12 bases unmatched. From germline, CDR1 is MNHEY and CDR2 SVGEGT. DNA for the CDR3: TGTGCCAGCAGGGGGGACAGCGGACCACATTATGGCTACACCTTC. It yields the protein CASRGDSGPHYGYTF.

This clonotype has a count of ten or more. This chain joins TRBV3-1 and TRBJ1-1; unclear D gene. V shed 2 bases and J shed 0 bases, with 7 bases lying between them. This CDR3 is 14 amino acids long. Per the germline V gene, CDR1 is LGHDT and CDR2 is YNNKEL (reference sequence). The CDR3, as DNA: TGTGCCAGCAGCCAAAAACCCCTGAACACTGAAGCTTTCTTT. Encoded protein: CASSQKPLNTEAFF.

This clonotype was recorded a few times. V usage is TRBV4-2 and J usage is TRBJ1-2, with D possibly matching TRBD1 (5 bases). Trimming took off 0 bases at V and 0 bases at J, with 11 bases between the two ends. The germline gives CDR1 LGHNA, CDR2 YNFKEQ. The CDR3 extends over 16 amino acids. Here the CDR3 DNA reads TGTGCCAGCAGCCAAGATGCGGGACCAGCTAACTATGGCTACACCTTC. This sequence encodes CASSQDAGPANYGYTF.

V gene TRBV9 combines with J gene TRBJ2-1, with D tentatively TRBD2 (6 bases). The germline V gene has CDR1 SGDLS and CDR2 YYNGEE. Trimming pared 5 bases from V and 2 bases from J, leaving 17 bases between. This CDR3 contains 16 residues. This CDR3 is CASSDSRDSPYNEQFF. As DNA, the CDR3 is TGTGCCAGCAGTGATAGCCGGGACTCCCCCTACAATGAGCAGTTCTTC.

This clonotype has more than one count but fewer than ten. This rearrangement joins TRBV19 to TRBJ1-2; a weak D match, TRBD1 (5 bases). In germline, CDR1 is LNHDA, CDR2 SQIVND (reference sequence). The V end lost 3 bases, the J end lost 8 bases, and 16 bases lay between the germline ends. The CDR3 is 14 amino acids. CDR3 loop: CASSIPGPSSGYTF. CDR3 sequence (DNA): TGTGCCAGTAGTATTCCGGGACCCTCCTCCGGCTACACCTTC.